These 12 T cell receptor beta chains originate from one sample sequenced in a study of blood T cell repertoires in COVID-19. Method: immunoSEQ multiplex PCR; TCRdb's copy keeps in-frame clones and lacks some. The data show about 300,000 clones, around 90% seen once. The source material was PBMCs or T cells enriched from blood (not recorded which). Receptors originate from a man in his sixties who had recovered from COVID-19.

The chain uses TRBV6-5 and TRBJ1-5; D is perhaps TRBD1 (5 bases). The length of the CDR3 is 16 residues. V was cut by 0 bases and J by 5 bases, with 14 bases left in between. Germline V gives CDR1 MNHEY, CDR2 SVGAGI. The CDR3: CASSYSRRGSDQPQHF. In DNA, the CDR3 is TGTGCCAGCAGTTACTCGAGAAGGGGTTCGGATCAGCCCCAGCATTTT.

Note on this clone: A read error may account for a junction end that differs from germline. The CDR3 DNA reads as TGTGCCAGCAATGAACGACAGGGGGCTTTGGGTCAGCCCCAGCATTTT. Encoded protein: CASNERQGALGQPQHF. This chain uses TRBV2 with TRBJ1-5; 10 bases map to TRBD1. This CDR3 has 16 amino acids. Per germline, CDR1 SNHLY and CDR2 FYNNEI. Complete variable domain (other parts from reference TRBV2 and TRBJ1-5): EPEVTQTPSHQVTQMGQEVILRCVPISNHLYFYWYRQILGQKVEFLVSFYNNEISEKSEIFDDQFSVERPDGSNFTLKIRSTKLEDSAMYFCASNERQGALGQPQHFGDGTRLSIL.

About this clone: The identical CDR3 is also encoded by other nucleotide sequences in the sample. The V call is TRBV27, the J call TRBJ1-2; D call uncertain. Trimming stripped 3 bases from V and 4 bases from J, with 9 bases between. Germline V gene sequence: CDR1 MNHEY, CDR2 SMNVEV (reference sequence). The CDR3 length is 13 residues. The CDR3 spells CASSLDRGYGYTF. In nucleotides, the CDR3 is TGTGCCAGCAGTTTGGACCGGGGCTATGGCTACACCTTC.

The J gene is TRBJ2-1, the V gene TRBV25-1; tentatively, D is TRBD2 (6 bases). The CDR3 runs to 16 residues. Germline assignment: CDR1 MGHDK and CDR2 SYGVNS. V lost 1 base, J lost 6 bases, and 16 bases lay in between. The CDR3 bases are TGTGCCAGCAGTGAATTCTCGGGAGATTACCGCAATGAGCAGTTCTTC. This sequence encodes CASSEFSGDYRNEQFF.

The chain combines TRBV6-6 with TRBJ1-5, with D hard to call. The V end lost 5 bases, the J end lost 5 bases, and 13 bases lay between the germline ends. The CDR3 sequence is 14 residues long. Per the germline V gene, CDR1 is MNHNY and CDR2 is SVGAGI (reference sequence). The DNA of the CDR3 is TGTGCCAGCAGTGGCTCGGGGAAGGATCAGCCCCAGCATTTT. Amino acids: CASSGSGKDQPQHF.

CDR3: CASIEDRTNSPLHF. In nucleotides, the CDR3 is TGTGCCAGCATCGAGGACAGGACTAATTCACCCCTCCACTTT. The V call is TRBV28, the J call TRBJ1-6; the match to TRBD1 covers 7 bases. The CDR3 spans 14 residues. In germline, CDR1 is MDHEN, CDR2 SYDVKM. The V gene end was trimmed by 7 bases and the J gene end by 6 bases; junction bases not matched to a gene: 6. The whole variable domain, remainder taken from reference TRBV28 and TRBJ1-6, is DVKVTQSSRYLVKRTGEKVFLECVQDMDHENMFWYRQDPGLGLRLIYFSYDVKMKEKGDIPEGYSVSREKKERFSLILESASTNQTSMYLCASIEDRTNSPLHFGNGTRLTVT.

This clone appeared a few times. V is TRBV5-1 and J is TRBJ1-1; tentatively, D is TRBD1 (5 bases). Germline V gene data show CDR1 as SGHRS and CDR2 as YFSETQ. V shed 0 bases and J shed 7 bases, with 13 bases lying between them. The length of the CDR3 is 14 residues. The CDR3 reads CASSLEGRTIEAFF. The CDR3 region has the DNA TGCGCCAGCAGCTTGGAGGGACGGACTATTGAAGCTTTCTTT.

The rearrangement uses TRBV11-2 and TRBJ2-7; a weak D match, TRBD2 (5 bases). Germline-derived CDR1 and CDR2 are SGHAT and FQNNGV. This CDR3 contains 14 residues. V dropped 3 bases and J dropped 3 bases, with 12 bases sitting between them. CDR3: CASSLSSFRYEQYF. The CDR3, as DNA: TGTGCCAGCAGCTTGTCTAGCTTCCGCTACGAGCAGTACTTC.

This sequence joins TRBV13 and TRBJ2-5; tentative D call: TRBD1 (5 bases). The CDR3 loop spans 15 amino acids. The germline V gene has CDR1 PRHDT and CDR2 FYEKMQ (reference sequence). Trimming removed 5 bases from V and 4 bases from J, with 17 bases in between. CDR3 in amino acids: CASSQTPRVRETQYF. The CDR3 DNA reads TGTGCCAGCAGCCAAACCCCCAGGGTAAGAGAGACCCAGTACTTC. The full variable domain, rest sourced from reference TRBV13 and TRBJ2-5, is AAGVIQSPRHLIKEKRETATLKCYPIPRHDTVYWYQQGPGQDPQFLISFYEKMQSDKGSIPDRFSAQQFSDYHSELNMSSLELGDSALYFCASSQTPRVRETQYFGPGTRLLVL.

V and J are TRBV18 and TRBJ2-5, with a weak D call TRBD2 (5 bases). With 3 bases removed from V and 4 bases from J, the gap between germline ends came to 9 bases. Germline-derived CDR1 and CDR2 are KGHSH and LQKENI. There are 13 residues in the CDR3. Here the CDR3 DNA reads TGTGCCAGCTCACCCGGAGGTCCAGAGACCCAGTACTTC. It encodes CASSPGGPETQYF.

The chain is built from TRBV6-1 and TRBJ2-7; 8 bases are shared with TRBD2. V was pared by 1 base and J by 1 base, with 6 bases of the junction left unmatched. Germline V lookup: CDR1 MNHNS, CDR2 SASEGT. The CDR3 is made up of 16 amino acids. The CDR3 is CASSEGAGGGSYEQYF. The CDR3, as DNA: TGTGCCAGCAGTGAAGGGGCGGGAGGAGGGTCCTACGAGCAGTACTTC.

V gene TRBV5-6 combines with J gene TRBJ1-4; 9 nucleotides agree with TRBD1. The V gene's germline CDR1 is SGHDT and CDR2 YYEEEE. The V gene end was trimmed by 2 bases and the J gene end by 6 bases; junction bases not matched to a gene: 8. The CDR3 loop spans 16 amino acids. DNA of the CDR3: TGTGCCAGCAGCTTAACCAGGACAGGGGTTGATGAAAAACTGTTTTTT. Translated, it gives CASSLTRTGVDEKLFF.